This TCR beta chain came from a study of spatial heterogeneity in lung cancer. Study-wide results and limits: In tumors, expanded intratumoral alpha and beta TCR counts tracked mutation counts.

The sample's time point: sample taken at primary tumor resection. MiXCR, run by TCRdb on the 5' RACE reads, gives a single entry per CDR3 protein. The sample gives about 10,000 distinct CDR3 sequences, 12% of which show up once; roughly a tenth is in the top ten. A word on this clonotype: As yet, its antigen is unknown. As an off-target read in a library built for alpha chains, this beta chain has a frequency of little significance.

The CDR3 is 15 amino acids. V was pared by 3 bases and J by 8 bases, with 12 bases of the junction left unmatched. The germline gives CDR1 ENHRY, CDR2 SYGVKD. The V and J genes are TRBV10-3 and TRBJ1-1, with 7 bases identical to TRBD1. The input for sequencing was lung tumor tissue, taken at surgery. This TCR was sampled from a male donor with early-stage non-small cell lung cancer. The CDR3 DNA follows: TGTGCCATCAGTGATACGGGCGCGGACAGGCAAGAAGCTTTCTTT. Translation: CAISDTGADRQEAFF.